Listed here is a single TCR beta chain. The assay was immunoSEQ multiplex PCR, and TCRdb's table has in-frame clones only and misses some. The data contain approximately 72,000 clones, around 90% of them seen just once; the ten biggest clones take up 2% to 3%. The sample originates from a study of T cell clones after liver transplantation. Looking at the study overall: Draws occurred before transplant, before withdrawal, and after complete or failed withdrawal.

Trimming removed 1 base at V and 6 bases at J, with 12 bases between. The CDR3 length is 14 residues. Germline lookup yields CDR1 SGHNT and CDR2 YENEEA. Thawed unstimulated PBMCs were FACS-sorted by CD3, CD4 and CD8 into two populations. This material consisted of CD4+ T cells from blood, taken before liver transplant. The TCR comes from a human donor who received a liver transplant. The chain combines TRBV11-3 with TRBJ1-2; D is possibly TRBD1 (6 bases). The CDR3 sequence is CASSLVQSGDGYTF. CDR3 nucleotide sequence: TGTGCCAGCAGCTTAGTGCAGTCAGGGGATGGCTACACCTTC.